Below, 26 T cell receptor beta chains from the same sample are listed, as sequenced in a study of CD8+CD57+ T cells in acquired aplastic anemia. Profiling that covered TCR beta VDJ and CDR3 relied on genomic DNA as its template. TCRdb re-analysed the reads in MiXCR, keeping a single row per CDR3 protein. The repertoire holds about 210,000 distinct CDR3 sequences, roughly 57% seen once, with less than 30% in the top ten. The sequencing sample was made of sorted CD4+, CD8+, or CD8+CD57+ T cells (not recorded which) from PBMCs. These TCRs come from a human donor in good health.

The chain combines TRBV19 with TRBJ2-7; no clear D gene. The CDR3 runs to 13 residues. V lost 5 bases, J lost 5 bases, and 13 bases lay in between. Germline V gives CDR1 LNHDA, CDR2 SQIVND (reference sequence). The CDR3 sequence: CASSAVSVDEQYF. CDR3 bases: TGTGCCAGTAGTGCGGTCTCCGTAGACGAGCAGTACTTC.

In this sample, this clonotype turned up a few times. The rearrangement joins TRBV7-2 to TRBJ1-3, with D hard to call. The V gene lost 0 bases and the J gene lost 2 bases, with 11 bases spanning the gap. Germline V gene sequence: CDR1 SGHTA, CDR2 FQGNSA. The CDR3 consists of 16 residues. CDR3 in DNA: TGTGCCAGCAGCTTAGCAGGGTCCTTTACTGGAAACACCATATATTTT. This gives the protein CASSLAGSFTGNTIYF.

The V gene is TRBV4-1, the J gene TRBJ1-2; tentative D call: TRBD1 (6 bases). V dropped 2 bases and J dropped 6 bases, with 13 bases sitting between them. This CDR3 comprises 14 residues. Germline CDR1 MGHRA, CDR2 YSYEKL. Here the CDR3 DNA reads TGCGCCAGCAGCCAACTGGAAGGGGGGGATGGCTACACCTTC. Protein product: CASSQLEGGDGYTF.

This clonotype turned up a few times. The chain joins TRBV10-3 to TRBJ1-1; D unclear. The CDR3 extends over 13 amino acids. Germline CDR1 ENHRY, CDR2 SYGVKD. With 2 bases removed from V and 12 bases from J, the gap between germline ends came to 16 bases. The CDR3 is CAISEGRYEQTFF. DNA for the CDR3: TGTGCCATCAGTGAGGGACGTTACGAGCAAACTTTCTTT.

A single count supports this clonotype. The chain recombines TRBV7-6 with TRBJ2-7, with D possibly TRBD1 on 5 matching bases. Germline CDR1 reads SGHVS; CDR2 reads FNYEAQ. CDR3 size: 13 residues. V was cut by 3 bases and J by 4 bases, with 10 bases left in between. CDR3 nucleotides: TGTGCCAGCAGCTTTGGCAGGGAATACGAGCAGTACTTC. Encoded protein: CASSFGREYEQYF.

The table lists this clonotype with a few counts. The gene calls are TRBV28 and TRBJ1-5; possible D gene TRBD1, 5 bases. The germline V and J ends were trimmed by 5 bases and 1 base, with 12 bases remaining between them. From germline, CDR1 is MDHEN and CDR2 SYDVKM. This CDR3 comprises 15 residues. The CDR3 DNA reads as TGTGCCAGCAGTACCTCCGGGGGGAGCAATCAGCCCCAGCATTTT. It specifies CASSTSGGSNQPQHF.

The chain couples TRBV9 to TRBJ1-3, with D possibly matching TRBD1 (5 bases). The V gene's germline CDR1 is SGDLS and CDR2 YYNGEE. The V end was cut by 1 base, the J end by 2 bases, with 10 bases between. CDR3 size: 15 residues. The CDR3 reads CASSVQGEPGNTIYF. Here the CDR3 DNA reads TGTGCCAGCAGCGTACAAGGGGAACCTGGAAACACCATATATTTT.

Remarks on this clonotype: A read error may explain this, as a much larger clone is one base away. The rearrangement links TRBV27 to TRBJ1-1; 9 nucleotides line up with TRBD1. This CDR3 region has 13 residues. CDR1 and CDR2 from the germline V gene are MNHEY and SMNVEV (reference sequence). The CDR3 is CASSGTGHTEALF. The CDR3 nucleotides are TGTGCCAGCAGTGGGACAGGGCACACTGAAGCTCTCTTT.

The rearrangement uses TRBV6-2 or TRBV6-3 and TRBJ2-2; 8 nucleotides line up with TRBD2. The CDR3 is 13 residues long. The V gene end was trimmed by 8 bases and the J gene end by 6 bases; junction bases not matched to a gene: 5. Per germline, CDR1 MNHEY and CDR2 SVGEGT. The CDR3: CASRGGSAGELFF. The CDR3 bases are TGTGCCAGCCGGGGGGGGTCGGCCGGGGAGCTGTTTTTT.

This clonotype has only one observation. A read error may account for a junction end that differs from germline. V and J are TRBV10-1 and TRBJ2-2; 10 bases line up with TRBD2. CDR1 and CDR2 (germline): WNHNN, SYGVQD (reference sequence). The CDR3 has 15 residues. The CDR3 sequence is CASSVTSGWSGELFF. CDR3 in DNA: TGCGCCAGCAGTGTGACTAGCGGGTGGAGCGGGGAACTGTTTTTT.

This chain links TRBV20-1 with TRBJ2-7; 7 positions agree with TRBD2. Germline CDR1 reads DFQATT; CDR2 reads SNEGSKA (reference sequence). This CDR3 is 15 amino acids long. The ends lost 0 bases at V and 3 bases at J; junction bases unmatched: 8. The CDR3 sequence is CSARDEAGTDYEQYF. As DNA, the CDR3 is TGCAGTGCTAGAGACGAAGCGGGAACGGACTACGAGCAGTACTTC.

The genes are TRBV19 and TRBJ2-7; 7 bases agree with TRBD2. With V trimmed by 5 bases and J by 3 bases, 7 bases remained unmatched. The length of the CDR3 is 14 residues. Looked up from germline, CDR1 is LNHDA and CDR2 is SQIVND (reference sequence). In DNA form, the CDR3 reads TGTGCCAGTAGTCCGGGGGGACCGAGCTACGAGCAGTACTTC. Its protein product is CASSPGGPSYEQYF.

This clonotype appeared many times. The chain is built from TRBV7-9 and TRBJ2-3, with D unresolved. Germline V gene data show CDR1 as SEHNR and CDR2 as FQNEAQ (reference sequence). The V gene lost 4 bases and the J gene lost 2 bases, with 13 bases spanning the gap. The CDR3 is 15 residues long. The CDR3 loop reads CASSSPVGNTDTQYF. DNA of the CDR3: TGTGCCAGCAGCTCCCCTGTCGGAAACACAGATACGCAGTATTTT.

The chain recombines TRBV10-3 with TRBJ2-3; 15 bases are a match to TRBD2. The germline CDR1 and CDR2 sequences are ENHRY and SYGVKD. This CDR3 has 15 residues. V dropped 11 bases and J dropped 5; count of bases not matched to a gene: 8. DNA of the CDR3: TGTGCCCCACGGACTAGCGGGGGGGCTGTAGATACGCAGTATTTT. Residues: CAPRTSGGAVDTQYF.

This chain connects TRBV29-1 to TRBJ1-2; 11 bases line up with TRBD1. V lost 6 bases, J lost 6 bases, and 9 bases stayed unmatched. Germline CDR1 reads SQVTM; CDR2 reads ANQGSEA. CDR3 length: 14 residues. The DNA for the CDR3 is TGCAGCGTAGCCCGCGGACAGGGGGCGGATGGCTACACCTTC. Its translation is CSVARGQGADGYTF.

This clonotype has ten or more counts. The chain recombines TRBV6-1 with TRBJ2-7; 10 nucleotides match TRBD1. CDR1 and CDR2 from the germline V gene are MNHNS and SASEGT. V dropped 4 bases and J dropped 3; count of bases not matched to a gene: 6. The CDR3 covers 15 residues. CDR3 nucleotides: TGTGCCAGCAGTGTTCACCGGGACAGGGGCTACGAGCAGTACTTC. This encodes CASSVHRDRGYEQYF.

The CDR3 loop is CASSSPGGQGAYGYTF. The DNA for the CDR3 is TGTGCCAGCAGCTCCCCCGGCGGACAGGGGGCTTATGGCTACACCTTC. The V call is TRBV7-9, the J call TRBJ1-2, with 11 positions matching TRBD1. Germline values: CDR1 SEHNR, CDR2 FQNEAQ (reference sequence). Trimming at V came to 4 bases and at J to 5 bases, leaving 9 bases not matched to a gene. The CDR3 consists of 16 residues.

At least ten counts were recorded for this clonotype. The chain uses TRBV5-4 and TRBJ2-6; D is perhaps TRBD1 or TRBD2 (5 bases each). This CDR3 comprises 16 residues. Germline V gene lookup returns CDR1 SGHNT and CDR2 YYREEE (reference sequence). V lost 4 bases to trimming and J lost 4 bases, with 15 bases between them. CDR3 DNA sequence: TGTGCCAGCAGCCCGGGGCCTGCAACCGGGGCCAACGTCCTGACTTTC. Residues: CASSPGPATGANVLTF. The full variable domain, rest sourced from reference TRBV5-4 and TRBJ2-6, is ETGVTQSPTHLIKTRGQQVTLRCSSQSGHNTVSWYQQALGQGPQFIFQYYREEENGRGNFPPRFSGLQFPNYSSELNVNALELDDSALYLCASSPGPATGANVLTFGAGSRLTVL.

The CDR3 nucleotides are TGCAGTGCTAGAGATCCCAACAGGGTTCGGGATACGCAGTATTTT. Amino acid sequence: CSARDPNRVRDTQYF. This chain connects TRBV20-1 to TRBJ2-3, with D tentatively TRBD1 (6 bases). The CDR3 loop spans 15 amino acids. V was cut by 0 bases and J by 6 bases, with 16 bases left in between. The V gene's germline CDR1 is DFQATT and CDR2 SNEGSKA (reference sequence).

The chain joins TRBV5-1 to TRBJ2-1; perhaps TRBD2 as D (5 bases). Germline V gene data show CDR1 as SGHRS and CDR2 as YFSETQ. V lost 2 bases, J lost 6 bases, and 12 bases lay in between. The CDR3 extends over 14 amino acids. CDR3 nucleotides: TGCGCCAGCAGCTTAGAGGGTCGAGTCAATGAGCAGTTCTTC. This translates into CASSLEGRVNEQFF.

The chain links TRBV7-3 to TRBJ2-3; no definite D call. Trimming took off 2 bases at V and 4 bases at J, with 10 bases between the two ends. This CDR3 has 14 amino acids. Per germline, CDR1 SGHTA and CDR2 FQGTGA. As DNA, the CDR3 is TGTGCCAGCAGCTTAGGCAGCTTCCCAGATACGCAGTATTTT. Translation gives CASSLGSFPDTQYF.

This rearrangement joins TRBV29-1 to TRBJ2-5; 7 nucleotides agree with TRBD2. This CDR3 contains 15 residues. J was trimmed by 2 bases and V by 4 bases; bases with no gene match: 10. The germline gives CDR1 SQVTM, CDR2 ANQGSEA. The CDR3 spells CSVALLGLTQETQYF. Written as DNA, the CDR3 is TGCAGCGTTGCTCTTTTGGGACTAACTCAAGAGACCCAGTACTTC.

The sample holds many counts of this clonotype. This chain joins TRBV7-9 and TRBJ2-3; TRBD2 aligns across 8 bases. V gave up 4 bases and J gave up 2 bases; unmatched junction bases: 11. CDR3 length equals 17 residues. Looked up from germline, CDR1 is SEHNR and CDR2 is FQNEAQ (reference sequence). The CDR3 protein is CASSSRGRGGSTDTQYF. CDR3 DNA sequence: TGTGCCAGCAGCTCCCGAGGACGGGGGGGCTCCACAGATACGCAGTATTTT.

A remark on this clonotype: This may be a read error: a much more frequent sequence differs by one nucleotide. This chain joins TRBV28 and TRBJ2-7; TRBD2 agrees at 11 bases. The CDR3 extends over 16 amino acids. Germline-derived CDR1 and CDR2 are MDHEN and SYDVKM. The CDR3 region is CAGSTGLAGSLYEQYF. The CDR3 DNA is TGTGCCGGCAGTACCGGACTAGCGGGTTCCCTATACGAGCAGTACTTC.

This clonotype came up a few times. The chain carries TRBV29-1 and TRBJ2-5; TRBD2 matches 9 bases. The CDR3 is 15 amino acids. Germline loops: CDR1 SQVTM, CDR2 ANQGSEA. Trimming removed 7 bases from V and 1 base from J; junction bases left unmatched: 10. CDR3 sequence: CSAREGTSSQETQYF. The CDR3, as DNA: TGCAGCGCTAGAGAGGGGACTAGCAGCCAAGAGACCCAGTACTTC.

The CDR3 nucleotides are TGTGCCAGCGAGATGGACAGGATCGGTTCACCCCTCCACTTT. Encoded protein: CASEMDRIGSPLHF. The chain couples TRBV10-3 to TRBJ1-6, with TRBD1 identical over 7 bases. This CDR3 contains 14 residues. Germline CDR1 is ENHRY and CDR2 is SYGVKD. The V gene end was trimmed by 10 bases and the J gene end by 9 bases; junction bases not matched to a gene: 12.